This T cell receptor (beta chain) was documented in a study of identical twins. Study-level findings and limits: Invariant MAIT and iNKT cells could partly confound zero-insertion analyses.

TCRdb reanalysed the 5' RACE reads using MiXCR and keeps one entry per CDR3 protein. This sample yields some 270,000 distinct CDR3 sequences, of which roughly 8% are seen a single time; 2.5% to 3.5% belongs to the top ten. Germline CDR1 reads SSHAT; CDR2 reads FNYEAQ (reference sequence). The CDR3 totals 13 residues. There are a few counts of this clonotype. The antigen remains unidentified. Germline and junction disagree at one end, which may indicate a read error. This sample was shared with a second study, whose subject was yellow fever vaccine responses in identical twins.

This chain links TRBV7-7 with TRBJ2-7; 9 bases fit TRBD1. The specimen was CD8+ T cells sorted from blood. The sequence came from a woman younger than 35 in good health. The CDR3 coding sequence is TGTGCTAGCAGCTCCGACAGGGGGGGCGAGCAGTACTTC. Protein product: CASSSDRGGEQYF.